This TCR beta chain was sequenced for a study of CD8+ T cells in alopecia areata. Noted treatment: oral pan-JAK inhibitor, 5-10 mg twice daily. Once RNA had been extracted, it was reverse transcribed into cDNA to act as the sequencing template. The data were produced by immunoSEQ multiplex PCR, yet TCRdb's version contains in-frame clones alone and is incomplete. This repertoire shows some 200,000 clones, 58% found once; its top ten account for about 5.5%. This CDR3 has 15 residues. Losses at the gene ends were 4 bases for V and 3 bases for J; bases not matched to a gene: 4. Germline V CDR1 and CDR2: SGHNT, YYREEE (reference sequence).

This specimen was CD4+ T cells sorted from blood, taken at week 24, from a patient treated with tofacitinib. The sequence was collected from a human donor with alopecia areata. The chain employs TRBV5-4 and TRBJ2-1, with 10 bases that match TRBD1. CDR3 DNA sequence: TGTGCCAGCAGCATAGGACAGGGGGTCTACAATGAGCAGTTCTTC. It translates to CASSIGQGVYNEQFF.